This T cell receptor (beta chain) comes out of a study of shared clonotypes between healthy human individuals. As for the study in general: For every donor, three CD4 naive, three CD4 memory, two CD8 naive and one CD8 memory plates were used.

Only in-frame clones appear in the TCRdb table, and some are missing; sequencing was by immunoSEQ multiplex PCR. The table includes hundreds of thousands of clones, around 90% detected once. This clone was seen once. Antigen specificity is unknown. Overall study results and limits: What limited the represented genetic and exposure-history diversity was the small number of donors. Rarefaction gave evidence that sorted-subset sequencing remained incomplete despite large depth. With several donors compared, about 5% of naive CD4 clonotypes were shared.

The naive CD8 fraction comprised CD45RO-negative cells positively selected for CCR7 and excluded terminally differentiated effector memory CD45RA+ cells. The receptor's source is a young man in good health. The sequenced material came from naive CD8+ T cells sorted from blood.

The DNA of the CDR3 is TGTGCCACCGCCCGAGATCTCACCGGGGAGCTGTTTTTT. This translates into CATARDLTGELFF. The rearrangement uses TRBV7-6 and TRBJ2-2; D gene unclear. Germline V gene lookup returns CDR1 SGHVS and CDR2 FNYEAQ. V lost 10 bases and J lost 4, with 13 bases in between. The CDR3 extends over 13 amino acids.